This is a list of T cell receptor beta chains from one sample in a study of T cell repertoires in cytomegalovirus infection. One entry per CDR3 protein, called by TCRdb with MiXCR from the reads. The sample carries hundreds of thousands of distinct CDR3 sequences, roughly 15% recorded once. The material sequenced was PBMCs. The receptors derive from a human donor in good health (CMV status not recorded). Some clones in this sample may be carry-over from other donors' samples. Both conserved end residues are part of each CDR3. D genes are given only for firm matches. Not all rows give a size; the values are once, few, many and, for expanded clones, a class.

d_call cdr3_length clone_size j_call v_call cdr3_nt cdr3_aa
- 17 - TRBJ2-6 TRBV28 TGTGCCACCCGTTCTCGGGGCCCCACCTCTGGGGCCAACGTCCTGACTTTC CATRSRGPTSGANVLTF
TRBD1 14 - TRBJ2-7 TRBV27 TGTGCCAGCAGTCCCCGGGACAGGGGCAACGAGCAGTACTTC CASSPRDRGNEQYF
- 17 - TRBJ1-4 TRBV15 TGTGCCACCAGCAGAGGGGACATACAGGGAGACAATGAAAAACTGTTTTTT CATSRGDIQGDNEKLFF
- 18 - TRBJ2-7 TRBV3-1 TGTGCCAGCAGCCAAGTTGGCCCCTCGGACTCGGGGAACTACGAGCAGTACTTC CASSQVGPSDSGNYEQYF
- 15 few TRBJ1-1 TRBV12-3/TRBV12-4 TGTGCCAGCAGTTTCGGGGCTTTCGGGAACACTGAAGCTTTCTTT CASSFGAFGNTEAFF
- 13 many TRBJ2-1 TRBV7-9 TGTGCCAGCAGCCCAATCGGCTCGCATGAGCAGTTCTTC CASSPIGSHEQFF
- 13 many TRBJ2-1 TRBV10-3 TGTGCCATCAGTGGGACAAACGGGAATGAGCAGTTCTTC CAISGTNGNEQFF
- 14 many TRBJ1-6 TRBV7-6 TGTGCCTCCGGACAGAACGCCTATAATTCACCCCTCCACTTT CASGQNAYNSPLHF
TRBD1 14 many TRBJ2-6 TRBV28 TGTGCCAGCAAAGACAGGGCTGGGGCCAACGTCCTGACTTTC CASKDRAGANVLTF
- 15 - TRBJ2-2 TRBV2 TGTGCCAGCAGGGTTCTCCTGGCCAACACCGGGGAGCTGTTTTTT CASRVLLANTGELFF
TRBD2 19 - TRBJ2-3 TRBV20-1 TGCAGTGCTAGGGCGGGACTAGCGGGATGGGGTGATGGCACAGATACGCAGTATTTT CSARAGLAGWGDGTDTQYF
TRBD1 14 few TRBJ1-3 TRBV28 TGTGCCAGCAGCCCGGGACAGGAGCGGAGCACCATATATTTT CASSPGQERSTIYF
- 19 - TRBJ1-5 TRBV5-1 TGCGCCAGCAGCTCGGACCAGGGTAGTCGATCATATAGCAATCAGCCCCAGCATTTT CASSSDQGSRSYSNQPQHF
- 18 many TRBJ2-1 TRBV19 TGTGCCAGTAGTATAGCCCCCCTTGGCACCTCGACCTACAATGAGCAGTTCTTC CASSIAPLGTSTYNEQFF
TRBD2 19 - TRBJ2-1 TRBV27 TGTGCCAGCAGTTCTACTAGCGGGGGGGCTCCCTCAAACCCTAATGAGCAGTTCTTC CASSSTSGGAPSNPNEQFF
- 14 few TRBJ1-5 TRBV19 TGTGCCAGTAGTGCAACAGGGTTGAGTCAGCCCCAGCATTTT CASSATGLSQPQHF
- 14 - TRBJ1-1 TRBV20-1 TGCAGTGCTAGAGATCCAGGGATGAACACTGAAGCTTTCTTT CSARDPGMNTEAFF
TRBD2 15 many TRBJ2-1 TRBV7-2 TGTGCCAGCAGTCCGCGAGGGACTAGCTGGAATGAGCAGTTCTTC CASSPRGTSWNEQFF
- 12 - TRBJ2-5 TRBV7-9 TGTGCCAGCACCCCTGGCCTGGAGACCCAGTACTTC CASTPGLETQYF
- 12 - TRBJ1-1 TRBV20-1 TGCAGTGCTAGTATAAGGAACACTGAAGCTTTCTTT CSASIRNTEAFF
- 15 many TRBJ2-3 TRBV7-2 TGTGCCAGCAGCTTAATGGGGCGGGTAACAGATACGCAGTATTTT CASSLMGRVTDTQYF
TRBD2 14 - TRBJ2-2 TRBV28 TGTGCCAGCACCCCCGGGGGGGACACCGGGGAGCTGTTTTTT CASTPGGDTGELFF
TRBD2 15 few TRBJ2-1 TRBV20-1 TGCAGTGCTAGGGGACTAGCGGGGGGTTACAATGAGCAGTTCTTC CSARGLAGGYNEQFF
- 12 - TRBJ1-2 TRBV5-3 TGTGCCAGCAGCCCGGGCGTGTCTGGCTACACCTTC CASSPGVSGYTF
- 14 few TRBJ1-2 TRBV2 TGTGCCAGCAGTGACCCTTACATCTATCATGGCTACACCTTC CASSDPYIYHGYTF
- 15 few TRBJ2-1 TRBV12-3/TRBV12-4 TGTGCCAGCAGAACAGGGGAGGCAGGAATCAATGAGCAGTTCTTC CASRTGEAGINEQFF
TRBD1 16 many TRBJ1-2 TRBV19 TGTGCCAGTAGTCTCCCTGAGACAGGGGCTCACTATGGCTACACCTTC CASSLPETGAHYGYTF
- 10 - TRBJ2-5 TRBV20-1 TGCAGCGCTTTCCAAGAGACCCAGTACTTC CSAFQETQYF
TRBD1 16 many TRBJ1-5 TRBV6-5 TGTGCCAGCAGGGGCCAGGACAGGGGGAGCAATCAGCCCCAGCATTTT CASRGQDRGSNQPQHF
- 12 many TRBJ2-5 TRBV6-1 TGTGCCAGCAGTGCCCTAGCAGGGGCCCAGTACTTC CASSALAGAQYF
- 11 - TRBJ1-1 TRBV5-6 TGTGCCAGCAGCCTCGGGACGGTAGCTTTCTTT CASSLGTVAFF
- 11 - TRBJ1-1 TRBV2 TGTGCCAGCAGCTCGGGGAGTGAAGCTTTCTTT CASSSGSEAFF
- 13 - TRBJ2-2 TRBV3-1 TGTGCCAGCAGCCAATCCAGCACCGGGGAGCTGTTTTTT CASSQSSTGELFF
- 14 many TRBJ1-5 TRBV7-2 TGTGCCAGCAGCTTATGGGGTAGAGGACAGCCCCAGCATTTT CASSLWGRGQPQHF
- 15 many TRBJ2-1 TRBV6-1 TGTGCCAGCAGTCCCGGGATTCAAACCACTTGGGGGCAGTTCTTC CASSPGIQTTWGQFF
- 15 many TRBJ1-4 TRBV7-2 TGTGCCAGCAGTGTAACAGGGCTCTATGGTGAAAAACTGTTTTTT CASSVTGLYGEKLFF
- 15 few TRBJ2-7 TRBV11-2 TGTGCCAGCAGCCCTTCAGCAGGGGACCGCTACGAGCAGTACTTC CASSPSAGDRYEQYF
- 14 - TRBJ1-2 TRBV27 TGTGCCAGCAGGGAGGACCGGCTCGGATATGGCTACACCTTC CASREDRLGYGYTF
- 15 - TRBJ1-5 TRBV28 TGTGCCAGCATCCTATCCTCAGGGCCTCATCAGCCCCAGCATTTT CASILSSGPHQPQHF
- 14 many TRBJ1-5 TRBV6-1 TGTGCCAGCAGTGATGGCAGGGTCGGACAGCCCCAGCATTTT CASSDGRVGQPQHF
- 14 - TRBJ2-3 TRBV20-1 TGCAGTGCTAGAGTATCCTCGGCGGCAGATACGCAGTATTTT CSARVSSAADTQYF
TRBD1 13 few TRBJ2-7 TRBV2 TGTGCCAGCAGGTGGACAGGGGAATACGAGCAGTACTTC CASRWTGEYEQYF
TRBD2 14 many TRBJ2-3 TRBV12-3/TRBV12-4 TGTGCCAGCAGGTTAGCGGGGGGGCCCGATACGCAGTATTTT CASRLAGGPDTQYF
TRBD1 15 - TRBJ2-3 TRBV12-3/TRBV12-4 TGTGCCAGCAGTGGGGGGGACAGGGGCCCAGATACGCAGTATTTT CASSGGDRGPDTQYF
- 14 - TRBJ2-2 TRBV7-2 TGTGCCAGCAGCTTAGATGAGGGGGAGCGGGAGCTGTTTTTT CASSLDEGERELFF
- 12 many TRBJ2-5 TRBV6-1 TGTGCCAGCAGACTACCTCAAGAGACCCAGTACTTC CASRLPQETQYF
TRBD1 15 - TRBJ2-2 TRBV6-5 TGTGCCAGCAGTGCCGGACAGGGCGGGACCGGGGAGCTGTTTTTT CASSAGQGGTGELFF
TRBD2 16 - TRBJ2-1 TRBV6-5 TGTGCCGGCAGTCCCCCCGATGCGGGGGGCGGCAATGAGCAGTTCTTC CAGSPPDAGGGNEQFF
TRBD2 16 many TRBJ2-3 TRBV7-2 TGTGCCAGCAGCTTTTGGTTTAGCGGGGTCACAGATACGCAGTATTTT CASSFWFSGVTDTQYF
- 14 few TRBJ1-2 TRBV6-2/TRBV6-3 TGTGCCAGCAGTGCAACGGAGACAGGTTGGGGCTACACCTTC CASSATETGWGYTF
TRBD1 17 - TRBJ1-1 TRBV19 TGTGCCAGTACTGACACATACCCGGGACAGGGGAACACTGAAGCTTTCTTT CASTDTYPGQGNTEAFF
- 15 many TRBJ1-5 TRBV7-2 TGTGCCAGCAGCTTATCCGGGATCCGCGGGGTGCCCCAGCATTTT CASSLSGIRGVPQHF
- 15 - TRBJ1-2 TRBV4-3 TGCGCCAGCAGCCAAGATCTCGGTCGGGACGGTGGCTACACCTTC CASSQDLGRDGGYTF
- 13 few TRBJ1-1 TRBV12-3/TRBV12-4 TGTGCCAGCAGCACCGCGGGATACACTGAAGCTTTCTTT CASSTAGYTEAFF
TRBD1 14 - TRBJ1-4 TRBV7-4 TGTGCCAGCAGCACGGGACAGGGGCATGAAAAACTGTTTTTT CASSTGQGHEKLFF
TRBD1 13 few TRBJ2-3 TRBV28 TGTGCCAGCAGTCCGACAGGGTCAGATACGCAGTATTTT CASSPTGSDTQYF
- 14 many TRBJ1-1 TRBV7-9 TGTGCCAGCAGTTTTACGGGGGGGAACACTGAAGCTTTCTTT CASSFTGGNTEAFF
- 14 many TRBJ1-1 TRBV7-9 TGTGCCAGCAGCTTAGGAGGCGGCTACACTGAAGCTTTCTTT CASSLGGGYTEAFF
TRBD1 13 - TRBJ1-2 TRBV12-3/TRBV12-4 TGTGCCAGCAGTTTAGGACAGGGCATTGGCTACACCTTC CASSLGQGIGYTF
- 14 many TRBJ2-1 TRBV7-2 TGTGCCACCGTAGGGGGGGGACCGTACAATGAGCAGTTCTTC CATVGGGPYNEQFF